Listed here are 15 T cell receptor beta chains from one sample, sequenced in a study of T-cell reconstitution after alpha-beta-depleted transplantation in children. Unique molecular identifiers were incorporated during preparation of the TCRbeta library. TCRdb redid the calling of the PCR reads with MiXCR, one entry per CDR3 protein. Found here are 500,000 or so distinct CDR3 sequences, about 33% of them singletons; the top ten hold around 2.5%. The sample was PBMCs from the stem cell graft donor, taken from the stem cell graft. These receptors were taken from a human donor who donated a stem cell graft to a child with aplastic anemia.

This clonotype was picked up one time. The CDR3 spells CASGRAAQETQYF. The DNA of the CDR3 is TGTGCCAGCGGAAGGGCGGCTCAAGAGACCCAGTACTTC. V and J are TRBV7-9 and TRBJ2-5; no reliable D call. V dropped 8 bases and J dropped 2 bases, with 12 bases sitting between them. Germline values: CDR1 SEHNR, CDR2 FQNEAQ (reference sequence). This CDR3 region has 13 residues.

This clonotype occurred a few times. CDR3 nucleotide sequence: TGTGCCAGCAGCTTCGGACTAGCGGGCTCCTACGAGCAGTACGTC. It translates to CASSFGLAGSYEQYV. The chain joins TRBV12-3 or TRBV12-4 to TRBJ2-7, with TRBD2 matching 11 bases. The V gene end was trimmed by 6 bases and the J gene end by 0 bases; junction bases not matched to a gene: 4. The CDR3 loop spans 15 amino acids.

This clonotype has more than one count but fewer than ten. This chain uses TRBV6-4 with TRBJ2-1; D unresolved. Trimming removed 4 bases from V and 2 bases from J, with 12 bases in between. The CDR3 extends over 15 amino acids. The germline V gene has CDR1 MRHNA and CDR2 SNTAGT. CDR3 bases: TGTGCCAGCAGTGCTGGCTTGTGGGCCTACAATGAGCAGTTCTTC. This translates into CASSAGLWAYNEQFF.

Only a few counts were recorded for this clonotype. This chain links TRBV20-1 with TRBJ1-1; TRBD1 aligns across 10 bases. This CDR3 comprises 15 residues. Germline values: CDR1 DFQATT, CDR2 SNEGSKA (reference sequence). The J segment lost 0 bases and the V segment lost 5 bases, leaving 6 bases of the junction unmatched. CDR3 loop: CSAEPGQGMNTEAFF. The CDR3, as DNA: TGCAGTGCTGAACCGGGACAGGGGATGAACACTGAAGCTTTCTTT.

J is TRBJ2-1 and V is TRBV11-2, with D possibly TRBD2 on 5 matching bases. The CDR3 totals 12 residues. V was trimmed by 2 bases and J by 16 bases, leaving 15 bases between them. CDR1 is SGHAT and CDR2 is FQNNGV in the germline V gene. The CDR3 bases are TGTGCCAGCAGCTTATTGGGAGAGATGGAATTCTTC. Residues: CASSLLGEMEFF.

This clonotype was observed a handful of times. In DNA, the CDR3 is TGCAGTGCTAGAATGTCAGGCAGGGTGCGGACTGAAGCTTTCTTT. Its translation: CSARMSGRVRTEAFF. The chain has TRBV20-1 and TRBJ1-1; tentative D call: TRBD1 (5 bases). V was trimmed by 2 bases and J by 5 bases, leaving 18 bases between them. The germline gives CDR1 DFQATT, CDR2 SNEGSKA (reference sequence). This CDR3 is 15 amino acids long.

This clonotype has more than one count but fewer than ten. In DNA, the CDR3 is TGCAGTGCTAGGGAGCAGGGGTTCGCTGAAGCTTTCTTT. This translates into CSAREQGFAEAFF. The V and J genes are TRBV20-1 and TRBJ1-1; perhaps TRBD1 as D (6 bases). The V and J ends lost 3 bases and 6 bases respectively, with 14 bases between them. This CDR3 contains 13 residues. The germline V gene has CDR1 DFQATT and CDR2 SNEGSKA (reference sequence).

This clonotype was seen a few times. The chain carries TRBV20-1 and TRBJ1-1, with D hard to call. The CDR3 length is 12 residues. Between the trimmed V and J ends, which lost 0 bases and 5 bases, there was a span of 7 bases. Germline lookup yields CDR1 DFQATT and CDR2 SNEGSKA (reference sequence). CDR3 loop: CSARDPGTEAFF. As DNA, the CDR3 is TGCAGTGCTAGAGACCCGGGGACTGAAGCTTTCTTT.

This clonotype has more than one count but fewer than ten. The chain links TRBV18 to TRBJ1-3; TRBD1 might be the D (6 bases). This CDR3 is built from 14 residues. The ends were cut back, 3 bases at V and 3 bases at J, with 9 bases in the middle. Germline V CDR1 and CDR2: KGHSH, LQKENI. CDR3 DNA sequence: TGTGCCAGCTCACCCAACAGGGATGGAAACACCATATATTTT. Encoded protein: CASSPNRDGNTIYF. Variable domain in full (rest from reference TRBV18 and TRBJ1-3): NAGVMQNPRHLVRRRGQEARLRCSPMKGHSHVYWYRQLPEEGLKFMVYLQKENIIDESGMPKERFSAEFPKEGPSILRIQQVVRGDSAAYFCASSPNRDGNTIYFGEGSWLTVV.

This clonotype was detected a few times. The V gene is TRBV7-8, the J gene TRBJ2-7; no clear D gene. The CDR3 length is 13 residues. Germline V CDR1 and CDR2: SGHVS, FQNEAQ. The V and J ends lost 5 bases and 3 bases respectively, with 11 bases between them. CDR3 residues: CASSTSLVYEQYF. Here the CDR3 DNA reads TGTGCCAGCAGCACCAGCCTCGTCTACGAGCAGTACTTC.

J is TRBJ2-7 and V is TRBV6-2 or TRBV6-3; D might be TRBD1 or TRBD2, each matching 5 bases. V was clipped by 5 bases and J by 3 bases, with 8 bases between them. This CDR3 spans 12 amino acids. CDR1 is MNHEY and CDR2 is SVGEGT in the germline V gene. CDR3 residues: CASSRDRYEQYV. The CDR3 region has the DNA TGTGCCAGCAGTCGGGACCGCTACGAGCAGTACGTC.

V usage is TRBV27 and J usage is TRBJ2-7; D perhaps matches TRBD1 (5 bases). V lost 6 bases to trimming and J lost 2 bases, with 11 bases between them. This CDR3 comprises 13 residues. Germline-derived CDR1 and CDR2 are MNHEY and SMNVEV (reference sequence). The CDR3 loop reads CASRPTDTYEQYF. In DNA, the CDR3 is TGTGCCAGCAGGCCGACAGACACCTACGAGCAGTACTTC.

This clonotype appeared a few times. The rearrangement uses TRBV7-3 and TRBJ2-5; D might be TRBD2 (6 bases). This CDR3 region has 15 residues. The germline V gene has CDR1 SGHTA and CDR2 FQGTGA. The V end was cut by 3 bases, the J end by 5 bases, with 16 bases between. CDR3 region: CASSFFGGGGETQYF. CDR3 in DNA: TGTGCCAGCAGCTTCTTCGGTGGTGGGGGGGAGACCCAGTACTTC.

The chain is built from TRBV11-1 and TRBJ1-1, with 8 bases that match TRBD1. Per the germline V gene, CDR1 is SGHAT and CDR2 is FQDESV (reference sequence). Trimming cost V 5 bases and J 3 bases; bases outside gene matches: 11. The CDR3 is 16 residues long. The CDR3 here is CASSPRDRSHHTEAFF. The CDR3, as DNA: TGTGCCAGCAGCCCCAGGGACAGGAGCCATCACACTGAAGCTTTCTTT.

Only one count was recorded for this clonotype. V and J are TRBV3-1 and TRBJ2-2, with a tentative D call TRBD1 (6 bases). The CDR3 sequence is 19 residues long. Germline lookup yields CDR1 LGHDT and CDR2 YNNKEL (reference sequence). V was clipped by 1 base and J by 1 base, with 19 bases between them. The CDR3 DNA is TGTGCCAGCAGCCAAGTCGGCGGCAGGGGCGTTCGGAACACCGGGGAGCTGTTTTTT. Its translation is CASSQVGGRGVRNTGELFF.